This T cell receptor (beta chain) was observed in a study of shared clonotypes between healthy human individuals. Study results and caveats: Across several donors, naive CD4 shared roughly 5%, naive CD8 more than 3%, memory CD4 roughly 2.2%, memory CD8 about 0.4%. Even with large depth, rarefaction showed that sorted-subset sequencing was incomplete.

The authors ran the assay at deep level. Clones were sequenced by immunoSEQ multiplex PCR, and TCRdb holds only the in-frame ones, with some missing. The data hold under 2,500,000 clones, with around 95% observed a single time. In regard to this clone: Its antigen is still unknown.

J gave up 5 bases and V 1 base, and 6 bases lay outside the gene matches. From germline, CDR1 is LGHNT and CDR2 FRNRAP. The CDR3 totals 15 residues. The TCR originated in a man younger than 35 in good health. The J gene is TRBJ2-7, the V gene TRBV12-5; 9 nucleotides match TRBD1. The sample was naive CD4+ T cells sorted from blood. Specified subset: CD45RA+ positively selected. The CDR3 DNA reads TGTGCTAGTGGTTTGGGGGGGACAGGGAGGCACGAGCAGTACTTC. It translates to CASGLGGTGRHEQYF.